The 17 T cell receptor beta chains listed next were all sequenced from one sample in a study of T cells after yellow fever vaccination (dated by TCRdb to between 2018 and 2021). Libraries were built with 5' RACE. The instrument was an Illumina HiSeq 2500. TCRdb reran the public reads through fastp at Q25 and MiXCR, keeping productive beta chains. Rows with one shared CDR3 protein collapse into an entry with the most common genes and DNA. The sample has 150,000 to 200,000 distinct CDR3 sequences on record, about 6.2% of them singletons. Just under 3% of the sample comes from the top ten. The treatment or condition label on this specimen signifies: live attenuated yellow fever vaccine strain. The sample consisted of CD4+ T cells sorted from PBMCs, taken on the day of the first yellow fever vaccination. The source is a man aged 18 to 30 who received the YFV17D yellow fever vaccine.

This clonotype was observed a few times. The genes are TRBV5-4 and TRBJ2-3; weak D call: TRBD1 (6 bases). The CDR3 is 14 amino acids. Trimming removed 1 base from V and 2 bases from J, with 8 bases in between. Germline V gives CDR1 SGHNT, CDR2 YYREEE (reference sequence). The CDR3 region has the DNA TGTGCCAGCAGCTTGCAGGGGCTCACAGATACGCAGTATTTT. Its translation is CASSLQGLTDTQYF.

This clonotype was detected many times. The J gene is TRBJ2-5, the V gene TRBV5-1, with unresolved D. From germline, CDR1 is SGHRS and CDR2 YFSETQ. V lost 0 bases to trimming and J lost 5 bases, with 14 bases between them. The length of the CDR3 is 15 residues. The CDR3 spells CASSLESGVGETQYF. CDR3 DNA sequence: TGCGCCAGCAGCTTGGAATCGGGTGTCGGGGAGACCCAGTACTTC.

This clonotype has more than one count but fewer than ten. CDR3: CASSANRGQETQYF. CDR3 in DNA: TGTGCCAGCAGCGCTAACAGGGGGCAAGAGACCCAGTACTTC. The chain links TRBV7-2 to TRBJ2-5, with 8 bases identical to TRBD1. J lost 2 bases, V lost 5 bases, and 4 bases had no gene match. The CDR3 covers 14 residues. The V gene's germline CDR1 is SGHTA and CDR2 FQGNSA.

This clonotype was picked up a small number of times. The genes are TRBV20-1 and TRBJ1-6; 9 bases fit TRBD1. V lost 1 base, J lost 3 bases, and 10 bases stayed unmatched. The CDR3 has 18 residues. Germline V CDR1 and CDR2: DFQATT, SNEGSKA (reference sequence). The CDR3 protein is CSARGRGEGQGYNSPLHF. Here the CDR3 DNA reads TGCAGTGCTAGAGGACGAGGAGAGGGACAGGGCTATAATTCACCCCTCCACTTT.

J is TRBJ1-1 and V is TRBV6-5; the D is unclear. The ends were cut back, 5 bases at V and 12 bases at J, with 13 bases in the middle. Per germline, CDR1 MNHEY and CDR2 SVGAGI. The CDR3 runs to 11 residues. The CDR3 nucleotides read TGTGCCAGCAGTCCAGGCGGTGTAACTTTCTTT. Translation gives CASSPGGVTFF.

Ten or more counts support this clonotype. This sequence joins TRBV18 and TRBJ2-1; 15 bases agree with TRBD2. CDR3 length equals 18 residues. Trimming removed 4 bases from V and 5 bases from J; junction bases left unmatched: 9. The germline gives CDR1 KGHSH, CDR2 LQKENI. CDR3 region: CASSLTHGTSGGNNEQFF. CDR3 coding DNA: TGTGCCAGCTCACTTACCCATGGGACTAGCGGGGGGAACAATGAGCAGTTCTTC.

This clonotype was recorded at least ten times. The chain uses TRBV30 and TRBJ2-2, with a tentative D call TRBD1 (5 bases). Per the germline V gene, CDR1 is GTSNPN and CDR2 is SVGIG (reference sequence). Trimming left V 4 bases short and J 0 bases short, with 9 bases between. There are 14 residues in the CDR3. CDR3 sequence: CAWTQGANTGELFF. The CDR3 nucleotides read TGTGCCTGGACCCAGGGTGCGAACACCGGGGAGCTGTTTTTT. The full variable domain, its missing parts supplied by reference TRBV30 and TRBJ2-2, is SQTIHQWPATLVQPVGSPLSLECTVEGTSNPNLYWYRQAAGRGLQLLFYSVGIGQISSEVPQNLSASRPQDRQFILSSKKLLLSDSGFYLCAWTQGANTGELFFGEGSRLTVL.

This chain links TRBV10-3 with TRBJ2-7; D ambiguous. Trimming pared 0 bases from V and 3 bases from J, leaving 12 bases between. The germline CDR1 and CDR2 sequences are ENHRY and SYGVKD. The CDR3 spans 15 residues. The CDR3 here is CAISESDRGVYEQYF. CDR3 in DNA: TGTGCCATCAGTGAGTCGGATCGTGGGGTCTACGAGCAGTACTTC.

Many counts were recorded for this clonotype. CDR3 sequence: CASSPGRGRMTQYF. In DNA, the CDR3 is TGTGCCAGCAGCCCCGGGAGGGGGCGGATGACCCAGTACTTC. The chain is built from TRBV7-3 and TRBJ2-5; D might be TRBD2 (8 bases). The CDR3 extends over 14 amino acids. CDR1 is SGHTA and CDR2 is FQGTGA in the germline V gene. V was shortened by 5 bases and J by 7 bases, with 17 bases between the two germline ends. The full variable domain, rest sourced from reference TRBV7-3 and TRBJ2-5, is GAGVSQTPSNKVTEKGKYVELRCDPISGHTALYWYRQSLGQGPEFLIYFQGTGAADDSGLPNDRFFAVRPEGSVSTLKIQRTERGDSAVYLCASSPGRGRMTQYFGPGTRLLVL.

The sample holds many counts of this clonotype. The chain employs TRBV18 and TRBJ1-5; a possible D gene is TRBD1 (5 bases). Trimming took off 3 bases at V and 0 bases at J, with 6 bases between the two ends. The CDR3 length is 14 residues. CDR1 is KGHSH, CDR2 LQKENI, per germline. The CDR3 coding sequence is TGTGCCAGCTCACCCCAGGGTAGCAATCAGCCCCAGCATTTT. It is translated as CASSPQGSNQPQHF.

There are many counts of this clonotype. The chain recombines TRBV20-1 with TRBJ1-2; TRBD1 matches at 7 bases. Germline CDR1 DFQATT, CDR2 SNEGSKA (reference sequence). Trimming cost V 5 bases and J 0 bases; bases outside gene matches: 3. The CDR3 spans 13 residues. The CDR3 sequence: CSAPGQANYGYTF. For the CDR3, the DNA is TGCAGTGCTCCCGGACAGGCTAACTATGGCTACACCTTC.

This sequence joins TRBV13 and TRBJ2-1, with D possibly matching TRBD1 (5 bases). V was shortened by 1 base and J by 8 bases, with 21 bases between the two germline ends. CDR3 length: 17 residues. Germline CDR1 reads PRHDT; CDR2 reads FYEKMQ (reference sequence). CDR3 residues: CASSLDLRQGGKDEQFF. The CDR3 DNA sequence: TGTGCCAGCAGCTTAGATCTAAGGCAGGGTGGGAAGGATGAGCAGTTCTTC. Based on the CDR3 plus reference TRBV13 and TRBJ2-1, the full variable domain is AAGVIQSPRHLIKEKRETATLKCYPIPRHDTVYWYQQGPGQDPQFLISFYEKMQSDKGSIPDRFSAQQFSDYHSELNMSSLELGDSALYFCASSLDLRQGGKDEQFFGPGTRLTVL.

The chain carries TRBV29-1 and TRBJ2-1; D is tentatively TRBD1 or TRBD2 (5 bases each). CDR1 and CDR2 from the germline V gene are SQVTM and ANQGSEA. The CDR3 sequence is 11 residues long. The germline V and J ends were trimmed by 4 bases and 8 bases, with 9 bases remaining between them. CDR3 sequence (DNA): TGCAGCGTTGGTGGGGGAGATGAGCAGTTCTTC. Its translation is CSVGGGDEQFF.

This clonotype appeared a few times. This chain uses TRBV5-1 with TRBJ2-3; D is perhaps TRBD1 or TRBD2 (6 bases each). CDR1 and CDR2 (germline): SGHRS, YFSETQ. This CDR3 has 16 amino acids. Trimming took off 0 bases at V and 5 bases at J, with 16 bases between the two ends. In DNA form, the CDR3 reads TGCGCCAGCAGCTTGGGACCTGCGGAGGGGGGAGATACGCAGTATTTT. It is translated as CASSLGPAEGGDTQYF.

The sample holds many counts of this clonotype. J is TRBJ1-6 and V is TRBV5-1; TRBD1 matches at 11 bases. Unmatched junction bases numbered 2, after V lost 0 bases and J lost 9 bases. Germline-derived CDR1 and CDR2 are SGHRS and YFSETQ. This CDR3 spans 15 amino acids. For the CDR3, the DNA is TGCGCCAGCAGCTTGGAAGGGACAGGGGGTTCACCCCTCCACTTT. The encoded protein is CASSLEGTGGSPLHF.

The chain joins TRBV4-1 to TRBJ2-2; unclear D gene. Per the germline V gene, CDR1 is MGHRA and CDR2 is YSYEKL. The V gene lost 4 bases and the J gene lost 5 bases, with 11 bases spanning the gap. The CDR3 loop spans 14 amino acids. CDR3 protein: CASSPILRTGELFF. CDR3 in DNA: TGCGCCAGCAGCCCGATTCTGAGGACCGGGGAGCTGTTTTTT.

Ten or more counts support this clonotype. The chain uses TRBV29-1 and TRBJ1-2; maybe TRBD1 (6 bases). Trimming left V 7 bases short and J 7 bases short, with 16 bases between. In germline, CDR1 is SQVTM, CDR2 ANQGSEA. The CDR3 runs 12 residues. CDR3 coding DNA: TGCAGCGCACAGGGTGATGCCGGTGGCTACACCTTC. Protein sequence: CSAQGDAGGYTF.